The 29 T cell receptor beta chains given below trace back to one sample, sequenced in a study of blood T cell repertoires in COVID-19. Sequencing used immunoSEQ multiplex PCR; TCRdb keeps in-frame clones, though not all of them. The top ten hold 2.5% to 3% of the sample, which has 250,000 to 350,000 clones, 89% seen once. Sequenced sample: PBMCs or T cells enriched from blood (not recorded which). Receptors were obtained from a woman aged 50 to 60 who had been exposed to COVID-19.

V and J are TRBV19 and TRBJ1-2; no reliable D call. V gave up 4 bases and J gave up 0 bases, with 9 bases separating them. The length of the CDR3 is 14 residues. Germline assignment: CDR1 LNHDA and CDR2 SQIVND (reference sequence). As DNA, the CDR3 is TGTGCCAGTAGTACCCCGGGGACTAACTATGGCTACACCTTC. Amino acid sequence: CASSTPGTNYGYTF.

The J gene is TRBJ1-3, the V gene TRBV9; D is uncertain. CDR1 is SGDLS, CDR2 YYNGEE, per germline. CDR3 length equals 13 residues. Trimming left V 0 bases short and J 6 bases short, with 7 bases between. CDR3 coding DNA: TGTGCCAGCAGCGTAGGAGGGCAAAACACCATATATTTT. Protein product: CASSVGGQNTIYF.

CDR3 in amino acids: CASRISYREANYGYTF. The CDR3 region has the DNA TGTGCCAGTAGGATTTCGTACAGGGAAGCTAACTATGGCTACACCTTC. The chain recombines TRBV19 with TRBJ1-2; D possibly corresponds to TRBD1 (6 bases). CDR1 LNHDA and CDR2 SQIVND come from the germline V gene (reference sequence). The V and J ends lost 6 bases and 0 bases respectively, with 17 bases between them. The CDR3 is 16 residues long.

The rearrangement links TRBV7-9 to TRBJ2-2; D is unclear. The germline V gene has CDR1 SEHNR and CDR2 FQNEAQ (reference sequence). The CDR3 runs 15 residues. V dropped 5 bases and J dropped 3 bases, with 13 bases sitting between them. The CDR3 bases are TGTGCCAGCAGCCCCCATGGTTCGGACACCGGGGAGCTGTTTTTT. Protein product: CASSPHGSDTGELFF.

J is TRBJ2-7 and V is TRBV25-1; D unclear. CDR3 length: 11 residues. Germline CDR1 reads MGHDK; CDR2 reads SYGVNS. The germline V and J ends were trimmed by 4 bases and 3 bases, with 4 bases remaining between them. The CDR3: CASSGSYEQYF. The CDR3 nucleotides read TGTGCCAGCAGTGGTAGCTACGAGCAGTACTTC.

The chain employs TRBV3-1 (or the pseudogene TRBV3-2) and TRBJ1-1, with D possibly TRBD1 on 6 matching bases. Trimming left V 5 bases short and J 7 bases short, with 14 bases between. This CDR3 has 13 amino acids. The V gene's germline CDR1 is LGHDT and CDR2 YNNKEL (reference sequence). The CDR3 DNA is TGTGCCAGCAGCTTACAGGGTGACGGTGAAGCTTTCTTT. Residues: CASSLQGDGEAFF.

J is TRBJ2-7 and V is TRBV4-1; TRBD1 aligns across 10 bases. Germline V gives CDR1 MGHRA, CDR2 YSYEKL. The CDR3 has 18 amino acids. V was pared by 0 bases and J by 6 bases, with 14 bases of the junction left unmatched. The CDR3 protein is CASSQDVLLGTGVSEQYF. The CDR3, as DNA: TGCGCCAGCAGCCAAGATGTACTGCTAGGGACAGGGGTTAGCGAGCAGTACTTC.

CDR3 sequence (DNA): TGTGCCAGCAGCCAAGTTCGCGGGTTAGAAGGCAATGAGCAGTTCTTC. Protein sequence: CASSQVRGLEGNEQFF. This chain joins TRBV3-1 (or the pseudogene TRBV3-2) and TRBJ2-1; D is perhaps TRBD2 (5 bases). The germline V gene encodes CDR1 LGHDT and CDR2 YNNKEL (reference sequence). The CDR3 sequence is 16 residues long. Between the trimmed V and J ends, which lost 1 base and 6 bases, there was a span of 16 bases.

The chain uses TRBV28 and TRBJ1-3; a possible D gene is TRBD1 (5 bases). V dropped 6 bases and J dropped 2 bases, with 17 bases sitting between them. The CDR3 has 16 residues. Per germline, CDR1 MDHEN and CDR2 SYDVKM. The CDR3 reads CASRLAGLNAGNTIYF. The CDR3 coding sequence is TGTGCCAGCAGACTCGCAGGGTTGAATGCTGGAAACACCATATATTTT.

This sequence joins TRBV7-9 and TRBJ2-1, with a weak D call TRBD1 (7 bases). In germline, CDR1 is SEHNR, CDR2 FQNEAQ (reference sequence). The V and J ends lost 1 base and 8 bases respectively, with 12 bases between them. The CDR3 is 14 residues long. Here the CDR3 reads CASSLEGRGDEQFF. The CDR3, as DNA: TGTGCCAGCAGCTTAGAGGGCAGGGGGGATGAGCAGTTCTTC.

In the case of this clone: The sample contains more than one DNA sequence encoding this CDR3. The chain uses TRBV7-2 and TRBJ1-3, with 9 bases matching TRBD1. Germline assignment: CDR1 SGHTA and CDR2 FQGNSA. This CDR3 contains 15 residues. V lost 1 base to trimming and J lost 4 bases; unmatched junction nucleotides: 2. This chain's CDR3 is CASSLVGTGGNTIYF. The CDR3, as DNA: TGTGCCAGCAGCTTAGTAGGGACAGGGGGAAACACCATATATTTT.

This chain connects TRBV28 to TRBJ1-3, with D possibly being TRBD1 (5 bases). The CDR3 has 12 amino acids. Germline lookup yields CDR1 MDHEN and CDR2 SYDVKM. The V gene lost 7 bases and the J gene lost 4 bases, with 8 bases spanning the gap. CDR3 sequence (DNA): TGTGCCAGCACGGGGGAGGGAAACACCATATATTTT. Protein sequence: CASTGEGNTIYF. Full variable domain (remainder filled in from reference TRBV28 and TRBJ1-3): DVKVTQSSRYLVKRTGEKVFLECVQDMDHENMFWYRQDPGLGLRLIYFSYDVKMKEKGDIPEGYSVSREKKERFSLILESASTNQTSMYLCASTGEGNTIYFGEGSWLTVV.

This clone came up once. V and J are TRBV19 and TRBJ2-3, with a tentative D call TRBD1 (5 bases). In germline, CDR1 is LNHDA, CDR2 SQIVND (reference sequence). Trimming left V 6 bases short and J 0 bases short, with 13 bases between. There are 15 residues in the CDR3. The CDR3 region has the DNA TGTGCCAGTAGAAAGTTTACAGGTAGCACAGATACGCAGTATTTT. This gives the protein CASRKFTGSTDTQYF.

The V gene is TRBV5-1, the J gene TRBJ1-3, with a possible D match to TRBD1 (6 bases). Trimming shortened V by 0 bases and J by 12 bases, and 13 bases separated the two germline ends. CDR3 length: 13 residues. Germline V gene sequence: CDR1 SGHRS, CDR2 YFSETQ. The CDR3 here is CASSLEAGAIIYF. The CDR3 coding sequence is TGCGCCAGCAGCTTGGAGGCAGGGGCAATCATATATTTT.

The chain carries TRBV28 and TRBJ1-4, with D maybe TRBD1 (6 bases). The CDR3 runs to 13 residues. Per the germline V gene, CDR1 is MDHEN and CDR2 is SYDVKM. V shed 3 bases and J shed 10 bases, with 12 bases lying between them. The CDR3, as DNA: TGTGCCAGCAGTTTGGATAGGGGGACAAAACTGTTTTTT. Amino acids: CASSLDRGTKLFF.

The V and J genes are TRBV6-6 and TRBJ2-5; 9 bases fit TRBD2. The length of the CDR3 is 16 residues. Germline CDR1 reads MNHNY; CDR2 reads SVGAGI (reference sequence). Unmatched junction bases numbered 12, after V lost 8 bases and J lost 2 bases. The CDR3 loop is CASSGVAGVGQETQYF. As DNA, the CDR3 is TGTGCCAGCTCAGGGGTAGCGGGGGTGGGGCAAGAGACCCAGTACTTC.

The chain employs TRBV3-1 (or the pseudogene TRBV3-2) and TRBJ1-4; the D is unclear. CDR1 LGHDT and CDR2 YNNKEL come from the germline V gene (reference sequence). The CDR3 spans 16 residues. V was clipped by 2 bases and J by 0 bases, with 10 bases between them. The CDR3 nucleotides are TGTGCCAGCAGCCAACGTATGTTTGCAACTAATGAAAAACTGTTTTTT. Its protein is CASSQRMFATNEKLFF.

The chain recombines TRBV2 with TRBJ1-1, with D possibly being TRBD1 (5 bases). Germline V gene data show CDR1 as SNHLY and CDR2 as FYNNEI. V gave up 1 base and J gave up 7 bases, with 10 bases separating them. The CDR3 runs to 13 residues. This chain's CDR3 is CASSEDRRDEAFF. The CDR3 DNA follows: TGTGCCAGCAGTGAAGACAGGAGAGATGAAGCTTTCTTT.

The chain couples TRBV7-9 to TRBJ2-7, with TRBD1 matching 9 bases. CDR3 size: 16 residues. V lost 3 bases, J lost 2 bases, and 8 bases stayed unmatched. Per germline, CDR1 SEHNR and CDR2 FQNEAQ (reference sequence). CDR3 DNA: TGTGCCAGCAGCTTGTACGTAGGGACAGGGACCTACGAGCAGTACTTC. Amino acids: CASSLYVGTGTYEQYF.

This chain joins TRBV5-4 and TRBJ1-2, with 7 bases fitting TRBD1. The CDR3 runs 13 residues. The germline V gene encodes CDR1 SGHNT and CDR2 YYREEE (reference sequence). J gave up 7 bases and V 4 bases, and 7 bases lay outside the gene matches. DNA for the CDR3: TGTGCCAGCAGCGCGGGCGAGGGGGCTGGCTACACCTTC. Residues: CASSAGEGAGYTF.

CDR3 loop: CASSLQRTGFDQPQHF. In DNA, the CDR3 is TGCGCCAGCAGCCTACAACGGACAGGGTTTGATCAGCCCCAGCATTTT. The J gene is TRBJ1-5, the V gene TRBV4-1; 8 nucleotides line up with TRBD1. With 4 bases clipped from V and 5 bases from J, the junction kept 10 bases outside the gene matches. CDR3 size: 16 residues. In germline, CDR1 is MGHRA, CDR2 YSYEKL.

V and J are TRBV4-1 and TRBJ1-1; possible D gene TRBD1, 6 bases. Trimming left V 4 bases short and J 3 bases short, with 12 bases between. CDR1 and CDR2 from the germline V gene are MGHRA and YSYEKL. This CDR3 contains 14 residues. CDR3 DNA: TGCGCCAGCAGCCCCCGGGACATAGACACTGAAGCTTTCTTT. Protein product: CASSPRDIDTEAFF.

For the CDR3, the DNA is TGTGCCAGCAGCTTAGGGACATCCCCCCTTCTCTATGGCTACACCTTC. Amino acids: CASSLGTSPLLYGYTF. V gene TRBV7-2 combines with J gene TRBJ1-2; possibly TRBD1 for D (5 bases). The CDR3 sequence is 16 residues long. The V and J ends lost 1 base and 4 bases respectively, with 16 bases between them. CDR1 SGHTA and CDR2 FQGNSA come from the germline V gene.

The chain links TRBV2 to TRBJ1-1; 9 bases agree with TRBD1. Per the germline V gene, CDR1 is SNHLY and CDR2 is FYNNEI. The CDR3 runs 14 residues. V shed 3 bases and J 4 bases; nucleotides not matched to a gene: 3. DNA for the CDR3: TGTGCCAGCAGTGACGGACAGGGGCCCACTGAAGCTTTCTTT. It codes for CASSDGQGPTEAFF.

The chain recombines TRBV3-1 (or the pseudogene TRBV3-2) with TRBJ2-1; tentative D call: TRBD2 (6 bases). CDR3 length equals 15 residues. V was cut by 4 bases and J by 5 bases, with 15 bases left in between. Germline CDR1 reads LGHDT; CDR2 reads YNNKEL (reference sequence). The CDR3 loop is CASSRARDSDNEQFF. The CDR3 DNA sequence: TGTGCCAGCAGCCGAGCGCGGGATTCGGACAATGAGCAGTTCTTC.

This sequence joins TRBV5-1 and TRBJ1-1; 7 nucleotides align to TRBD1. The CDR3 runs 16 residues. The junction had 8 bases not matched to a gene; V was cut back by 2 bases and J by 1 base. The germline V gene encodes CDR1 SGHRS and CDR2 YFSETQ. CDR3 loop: CASSLGPEGANTEAFF. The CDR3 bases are TGCGCCAGCAGCTTAGGTCCCGAGGGGGCGAACACTGAAGCTTTCTTT.

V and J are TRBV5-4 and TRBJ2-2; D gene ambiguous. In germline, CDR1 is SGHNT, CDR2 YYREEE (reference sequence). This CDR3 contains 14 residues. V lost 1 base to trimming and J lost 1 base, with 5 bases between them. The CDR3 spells CASSLSRNTGELFF. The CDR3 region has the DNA TGTGCCAGCAGCTTGTCCAGGAACACCGGGGAGCTGTTTTTT.

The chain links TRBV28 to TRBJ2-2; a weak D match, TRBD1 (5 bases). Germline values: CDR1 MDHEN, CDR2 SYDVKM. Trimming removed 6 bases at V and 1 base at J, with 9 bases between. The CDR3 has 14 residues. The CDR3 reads CASRPQGNTGELFF. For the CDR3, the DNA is TGTGCCAGCAGACCTCAGGGGAACACCGGGGAGCTGTTTTTT.

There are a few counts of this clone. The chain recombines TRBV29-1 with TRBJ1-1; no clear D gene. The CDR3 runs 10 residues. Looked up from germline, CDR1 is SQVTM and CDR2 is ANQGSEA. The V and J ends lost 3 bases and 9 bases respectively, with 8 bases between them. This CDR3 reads CSVDYSQAFF. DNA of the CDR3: TGCAGCGTTGACTATAGCCAAGCTTTCTTT.